This T cell receptor (beta chain) came from a study of patients and donors after allogeneic stem cell transplantation. TCRdb analysed the RT-PCR reads with MiXCR anew, one entry per CDR3 protein. Among over 200 distinct CDR3 sequences listed, 2% to 2.5% were seen once. In germline, CDR1 is SGHNT, CDR2 YYREEE (reference sequence). V was cut by 0 bases and J by 5 bases, with 18 bases left in between. The length of the CDR3 is 16 residues. This clonotype is categorized as large (0.1 to 1%). The V and J genes are TRBV5-4 and TRBJ2-7; D is undetermined. Source material: blood, either unsorted or a sorted T cell fraction (not recorded which). This clonotype originated in a human donor who was either an allogeneic HSCT recipient or a stem cell or donor lymphocyte infusion donor (not recorded which). It is not recorded whose cells these are; they may come from a transplant donor. The DNA for the CDR3 is TGTGCCAGCAGCTTGGATCTCCTAAGCGCATCCGACGAGCAGTACTTC. Its protein is CASSLDLLSASDEQYF.